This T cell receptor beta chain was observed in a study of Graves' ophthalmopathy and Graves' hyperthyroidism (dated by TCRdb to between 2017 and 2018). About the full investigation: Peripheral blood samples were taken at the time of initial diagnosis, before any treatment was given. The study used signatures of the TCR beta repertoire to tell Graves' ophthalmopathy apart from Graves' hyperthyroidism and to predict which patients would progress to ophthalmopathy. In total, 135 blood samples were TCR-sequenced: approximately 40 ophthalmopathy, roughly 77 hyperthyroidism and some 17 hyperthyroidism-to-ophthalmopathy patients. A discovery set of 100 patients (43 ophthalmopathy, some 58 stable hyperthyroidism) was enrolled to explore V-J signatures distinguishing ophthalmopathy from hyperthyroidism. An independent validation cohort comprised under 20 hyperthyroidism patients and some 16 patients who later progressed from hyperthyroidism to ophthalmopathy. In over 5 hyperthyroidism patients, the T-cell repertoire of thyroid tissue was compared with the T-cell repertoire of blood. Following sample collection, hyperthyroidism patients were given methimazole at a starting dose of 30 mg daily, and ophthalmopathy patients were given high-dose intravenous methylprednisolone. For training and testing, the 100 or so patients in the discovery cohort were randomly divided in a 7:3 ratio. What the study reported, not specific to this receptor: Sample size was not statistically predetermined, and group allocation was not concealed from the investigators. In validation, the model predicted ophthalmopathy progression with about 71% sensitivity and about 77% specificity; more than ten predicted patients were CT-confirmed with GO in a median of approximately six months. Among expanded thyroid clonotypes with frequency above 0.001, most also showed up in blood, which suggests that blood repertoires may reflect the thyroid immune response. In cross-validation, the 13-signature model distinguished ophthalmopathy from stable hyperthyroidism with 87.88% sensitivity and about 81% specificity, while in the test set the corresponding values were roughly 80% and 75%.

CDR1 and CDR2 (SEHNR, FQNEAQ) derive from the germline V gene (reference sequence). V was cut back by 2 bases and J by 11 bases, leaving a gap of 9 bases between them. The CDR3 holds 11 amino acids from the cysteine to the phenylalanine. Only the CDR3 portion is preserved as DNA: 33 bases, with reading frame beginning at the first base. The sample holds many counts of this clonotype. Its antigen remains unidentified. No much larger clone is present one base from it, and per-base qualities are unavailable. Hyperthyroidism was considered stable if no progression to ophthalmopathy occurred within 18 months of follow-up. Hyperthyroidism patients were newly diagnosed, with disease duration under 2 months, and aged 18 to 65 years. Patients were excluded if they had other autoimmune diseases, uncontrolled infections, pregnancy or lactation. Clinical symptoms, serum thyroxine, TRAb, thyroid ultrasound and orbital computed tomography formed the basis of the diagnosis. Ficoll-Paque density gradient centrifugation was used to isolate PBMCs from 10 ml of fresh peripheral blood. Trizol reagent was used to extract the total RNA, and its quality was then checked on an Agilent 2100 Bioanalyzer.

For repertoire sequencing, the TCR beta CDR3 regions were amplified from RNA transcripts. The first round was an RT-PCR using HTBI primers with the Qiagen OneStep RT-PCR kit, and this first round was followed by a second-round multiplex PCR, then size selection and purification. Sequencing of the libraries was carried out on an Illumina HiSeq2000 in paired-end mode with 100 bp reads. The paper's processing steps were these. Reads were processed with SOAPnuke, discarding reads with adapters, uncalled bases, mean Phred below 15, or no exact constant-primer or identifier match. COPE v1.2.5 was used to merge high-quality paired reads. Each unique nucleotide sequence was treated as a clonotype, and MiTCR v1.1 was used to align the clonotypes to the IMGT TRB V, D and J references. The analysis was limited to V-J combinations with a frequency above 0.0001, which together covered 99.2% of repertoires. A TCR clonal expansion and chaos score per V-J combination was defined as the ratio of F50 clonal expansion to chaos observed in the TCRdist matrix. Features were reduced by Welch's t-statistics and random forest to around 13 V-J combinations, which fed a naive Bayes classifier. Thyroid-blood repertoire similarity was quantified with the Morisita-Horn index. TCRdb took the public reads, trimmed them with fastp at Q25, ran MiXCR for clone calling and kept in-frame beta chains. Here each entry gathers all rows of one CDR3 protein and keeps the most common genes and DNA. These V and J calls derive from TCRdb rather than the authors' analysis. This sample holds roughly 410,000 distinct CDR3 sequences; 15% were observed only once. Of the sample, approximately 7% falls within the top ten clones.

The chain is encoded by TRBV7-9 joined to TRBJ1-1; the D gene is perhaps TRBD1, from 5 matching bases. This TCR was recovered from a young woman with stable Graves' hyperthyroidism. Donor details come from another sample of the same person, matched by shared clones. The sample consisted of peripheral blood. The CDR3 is CASSLTGGAFF. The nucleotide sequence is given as TGTGCCAGCAGCTTAACGGGGGGGGCTTTCTTT.